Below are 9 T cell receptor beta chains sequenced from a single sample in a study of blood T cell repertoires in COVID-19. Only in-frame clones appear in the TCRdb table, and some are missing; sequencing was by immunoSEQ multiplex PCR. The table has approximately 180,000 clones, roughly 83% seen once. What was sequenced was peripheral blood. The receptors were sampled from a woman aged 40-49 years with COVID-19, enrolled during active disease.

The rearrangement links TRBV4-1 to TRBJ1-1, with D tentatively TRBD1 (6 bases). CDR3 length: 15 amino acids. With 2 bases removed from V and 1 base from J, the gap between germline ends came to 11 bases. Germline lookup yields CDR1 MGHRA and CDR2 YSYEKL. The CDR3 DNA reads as TGCGCCAGCAGCCAACCGGGACAACAGAACACTGAAGCTTTCTTT. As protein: CASSQPGQQNTEAFF.

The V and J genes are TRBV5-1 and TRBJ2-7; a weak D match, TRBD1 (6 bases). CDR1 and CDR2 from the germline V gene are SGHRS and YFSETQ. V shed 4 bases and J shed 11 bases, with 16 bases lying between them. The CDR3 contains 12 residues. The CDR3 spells CASSTEQGQKYF. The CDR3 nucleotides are TGCGCCAGCAGCACGGAACAGGGACAAAAGTACTTC.

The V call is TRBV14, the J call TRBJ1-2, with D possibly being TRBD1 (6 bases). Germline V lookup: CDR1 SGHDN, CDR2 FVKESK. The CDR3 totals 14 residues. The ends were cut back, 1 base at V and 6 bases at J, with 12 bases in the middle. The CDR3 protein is CASSQVNRAHGYTF. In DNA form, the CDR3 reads TGTGCCAGCAGCCAAGTGAACAGGGCCCATGGCTACACCTTC.

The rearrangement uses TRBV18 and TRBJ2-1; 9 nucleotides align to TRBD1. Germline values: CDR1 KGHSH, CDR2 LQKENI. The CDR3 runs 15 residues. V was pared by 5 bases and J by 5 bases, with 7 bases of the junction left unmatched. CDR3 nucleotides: TGTGCCAGCTCAACCGGGACAGGGCTCCACAATGAGCAGTTCTTC. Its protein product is CASSTGTGLHNEQFF.

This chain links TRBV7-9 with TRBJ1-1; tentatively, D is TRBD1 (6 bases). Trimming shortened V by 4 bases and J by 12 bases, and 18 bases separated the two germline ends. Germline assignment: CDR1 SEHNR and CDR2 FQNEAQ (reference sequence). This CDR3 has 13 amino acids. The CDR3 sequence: CASSSSTGKRSFF. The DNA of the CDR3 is TGTGCCAGCAGCTCTAGCACAGGGAAGCGGTCTTTCTTT.

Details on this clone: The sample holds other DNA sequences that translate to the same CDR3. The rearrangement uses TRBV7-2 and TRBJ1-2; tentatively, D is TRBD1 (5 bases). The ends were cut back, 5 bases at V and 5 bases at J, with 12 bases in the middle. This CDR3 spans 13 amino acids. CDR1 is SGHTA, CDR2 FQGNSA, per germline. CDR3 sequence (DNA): TGTGCCAGCAGCCTCGGGGGGGGTTATGGCTACACCTTC. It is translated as CASSLGGGYGYTF. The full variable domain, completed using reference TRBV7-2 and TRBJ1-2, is GAGVSQSPSNKVTEKGKDVELRCDPISGHTALYWYRQSLGQGLEFLIYFQGNSAPDKSGLPSDRFSAERTGGSVSTLTIQRTQQEDSAVYLCASSLGGGYGYTFGSGTRLTVV.

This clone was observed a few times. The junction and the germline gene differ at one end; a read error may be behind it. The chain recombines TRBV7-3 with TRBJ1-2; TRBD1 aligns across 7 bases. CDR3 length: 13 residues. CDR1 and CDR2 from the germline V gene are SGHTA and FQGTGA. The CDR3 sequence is CASSLTGVNGYTF. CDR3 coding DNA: TGTGCCAGCAGCCTAACAGGGGTCAATGGCTACACCTTC.

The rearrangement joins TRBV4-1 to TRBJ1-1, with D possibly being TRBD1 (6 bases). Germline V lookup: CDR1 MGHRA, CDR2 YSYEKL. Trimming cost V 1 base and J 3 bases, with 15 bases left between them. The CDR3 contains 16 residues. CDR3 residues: CASSQGSRGRYTEAFF. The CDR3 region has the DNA TGCGCCAGCAGCCAAGGAAGCAGGGGCAGGTACACTGAAGCTTTCTTT.

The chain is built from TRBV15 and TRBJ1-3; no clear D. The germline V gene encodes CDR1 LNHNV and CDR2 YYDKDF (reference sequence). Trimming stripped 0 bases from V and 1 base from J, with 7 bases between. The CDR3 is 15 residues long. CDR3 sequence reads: CATSRDSRSGNTIYF. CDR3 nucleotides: TGTGCCACCAGCAGAGATTCGCGGTCTGGAAACACCATATATTTT.